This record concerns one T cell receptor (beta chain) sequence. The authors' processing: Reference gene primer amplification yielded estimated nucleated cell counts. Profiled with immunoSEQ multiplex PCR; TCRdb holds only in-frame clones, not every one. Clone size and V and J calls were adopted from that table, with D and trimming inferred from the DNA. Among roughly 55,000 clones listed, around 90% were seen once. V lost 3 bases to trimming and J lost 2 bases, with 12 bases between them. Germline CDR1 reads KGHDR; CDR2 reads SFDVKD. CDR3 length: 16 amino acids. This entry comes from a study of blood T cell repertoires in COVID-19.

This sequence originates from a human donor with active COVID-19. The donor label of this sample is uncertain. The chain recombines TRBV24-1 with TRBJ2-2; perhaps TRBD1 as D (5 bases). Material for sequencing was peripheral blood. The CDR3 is CATSDAARANTGELFF. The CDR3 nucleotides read TGTGCCACCAGTGATGCCGCCAGGGCCAACACCGGGGAGCTGTTTTTT.